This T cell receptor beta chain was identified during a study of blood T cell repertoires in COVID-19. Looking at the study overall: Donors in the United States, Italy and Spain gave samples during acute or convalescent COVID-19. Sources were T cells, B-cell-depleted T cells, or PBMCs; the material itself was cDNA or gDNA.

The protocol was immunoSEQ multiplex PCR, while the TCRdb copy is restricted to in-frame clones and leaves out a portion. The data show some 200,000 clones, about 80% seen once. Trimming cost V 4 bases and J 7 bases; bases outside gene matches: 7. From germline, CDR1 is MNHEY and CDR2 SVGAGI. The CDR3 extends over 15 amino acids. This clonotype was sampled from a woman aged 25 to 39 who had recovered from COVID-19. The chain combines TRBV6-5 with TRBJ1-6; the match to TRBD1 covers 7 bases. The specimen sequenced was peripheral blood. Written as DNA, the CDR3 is TGTGCCAGCAGTTCCTTCCGGGACAGCAATTCACCCCTCCACTTT. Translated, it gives CASSSFRDSNSPLHF.